Reported below is one T cell receptor (beta chain). With 1 base clipped from V and 5 bases from J, the junction kept 4 bases outside the gene matches. The CDR3 spans 15 residues. Germline values: CDR1 MNHNS, CDR2 SASEGT. Here immunoSEQ multiplex PCR was the method, and the copy in TCRdb shows in-frame clones only, minus some. This table has 20,000 to 25,000 clones, around three quarters appearing once. This sample stems from a study of STAT5B mutations in CD4+ large granular lymphocyte leukemia. The TCR originated in a human donor in good health. Source material: CD4+ T cells from blood buffy coats. V is TRBV6-1 and J is TRBJ2-5; 10 bases match TRBD1. CDR3 DNA sequence: TGTGCCAGCAGTGAAGGTGGGGACAGGGGTGAGACCCAGTACTTC. Translation: CASSEGGDRGETQYF.